A single sample gave rise to the 10 T cell receptor beta chains below, sequenced in a study of blood T cell repertoires in COVID-19. The data were produced by immunoSEQ multiplex PCR, yet TCRdb's version contains in-frame clones alone and is incomplete. The sample consists of about 250,000 clones, around 91% of them appearing once. Sequencing used peripheral blood. The receptors here all came from a woman aged 55-69 years with COVID-19, enrolled during active disease.

The chain combines TRBV7-8 with TRBJ1-1, with D possibly matching TRBD1 (6 bases). Germline V lookup: CDR1 SGHVS, CDR2 FQNEAQ. The ends were cut back, 0 bases at V and 5 bases at J, with 16 bases in the middle. The CDR3 contains 16 residues. The CDR3 here is CASSLAIRGGLTEAFF. The CDR3 DNA sequence: TGTGCCAGCAGCTTAGCGATTAGGGGGGGTTTGACTGAAGCTTTCTTT.

Only one count was recorded for this clone. The chain employs TRBV6-5 and TRBJ2-2; 8 bases map to TRBD2. Germline assignment: CDR1 MNHEY and CDR2 SVGAGI. Trimming took 6 bases from V and 0 from J; bases not matched to a gene: 3. This CDR3 has 15 residues. The CDR3 spells CASRERGSNTGELFF. CDR3 in DNA: TGTGCCAGCAGGGAGCGGGGGTCGAACACCGGGGAGCTGTTTTTT.

The chain has TRBV12-1 and TRBJ1-4; the table's D call of TRBD1 was not tested on the DNA. TRBV12-1 is a documented pseudogene. The CDR3 spans 18 residues. The CDR3 loop reads CASSFSRHRPGGNEKLFF. In DNA form, the CDR3 reads TGTGCCAGCAGCTTTAGTCGGCACAGGCCTGGCGGTAATGAAAAACTGTTTTTT.

This clone occurred a few times. The chain links TRBV27 to TRBJ1-4; 9 nucleotides line up with TRBD1. Germline V gene sequence: CDR1 MNHEY, CDR2 SMNVEV (reference sequence). The V segment lost 5 bases and the J segment 0 bases; nucleotides outside the gene matches: 4. This CDR3 comprises 16 residues. CDR3 nucleotides: TGTGCCAGCAGTAAGACAGGGGGGACAACTAATGAAAAACTGTTTTTT. As protein: CASSKTGGTTNEKLFF.

This rearrangement joins TRBV6-2 or TRBV6-3 to TRBJ2-7; D gene ambiguous. Germline V gene lookup returns CDR1 MNHEY and CDR2 SVGEGT. This CDR3 comprises 12 residues. Trimming took off 2 bases at V and 4 bases at J, with 6 bases between the two ends. CDR3 DNA sequence: TGTGCCAGCAGTTACGTCGGGTACGAGCAGTACTTC. Amino acids: CASSYVGYEQYF.

This chain links TRBV4-3 with TRBJ1-1, with D maybe TRBD1 (6 bases). The ends were cut back, 4 bases at V and 5 bases at J, with 8 bases in the middle. Germline CDR1 reads LGHNA; CDR2 reads YSLEER. CDR3 size: 12 residues. Here the CDR3 reads CASSLRGTEAFF. The CDR3 DNA follows: TGCGCCAGCAGCCTAAGGGGGACTGAAGCTTTCTTT.

This chain connects TRBV7-6 to TRBJ1-3; weak D call: TRBD1 (5 bases). The CDR3 consists of 15 residues. V lost 5 bases, J lost 2 bases, and 13 bases lay in between. Per germline, CDR1 SGHVS and CDR2 FNYEAQ. The CDR3 region has the DNA TGTGCCAGCAGCCTGCTTTCAGGGACTGGAAACACCATATATTTT. This sequence encodes CASSLLSGTGNTIYF.

The rearrangement joins TRBV9 to TRBJ2-2, with 7 nucleotides matching TRBD1. The CDR3 runs 15 residues. The germline CDR1 and CDR2 sequences are SGDLS and YYNGEE. Losses at the gene ends were 3 bases for V and 0 bases for J; bases not matched to a gene: 2. The chain's CDR3 is CASSGGTANTGELFF. CDR3 nucleotides: TGTGCCAGCAGCGGAGGGACAGCGAACACCGGGGAGCTGTTTTTT.

The chain employs TRBV10-3 and TRBJ1-2; TRBD1 aligns across 10 bases. V dropped 3 bases and J dropped 5; count of bases not matched to a gene: 15. The CDR3 consists of 18 residues. Germline-derived CDR1 and CDR2 are ENHRY and SYGVKD. Here the CDR3 reads CAISEGGGQGITGYGYTF. CDR3 DNA sequence: TGTGCCATCAGTGAAGGAGGGGGACAGGGGATTACGGGGTATGGCTACACCTTC.

The chain uses TRBV4-3 and TRBJ1-2, with 7 bases matching TRBD1. Unmatched junction bases numbered 8, after V lost 0 bases and J lost 7 bases. CDR1 and CDR2 from the germline V gene are LGHNA and YSLEER. This CDR3 is 15 amino acids long. The CDR3 region has the DNA TGCGCCAGCAGCCAAGATCTAGGGGGCCGGGTTGGCTACACCTTC. This encodes CASSQDLGGRVGYTF.